The rows below give T cell receptor beta chains drawn from one sample of a study of blood T cell repertoires in COVID-19. Libraries were prepared by immunoSEQ multiplex PCR; TCRdb keeps only in-frame clonotypes and omits some of them. The table includes 80,000 to 100,000 clones, over 90% detected once. Input material: peripheral blood. The receptors derive from a human donor with active COVID-19. The donor label of this sample is uncertain. Both conserved end residues are part of each CDR3. The order of the fields is J gene, D gene, clone size, V gene, CDR3 protein, CDR3 DNA. A D gene is named only where the DNA matches it firmly. Not every row has a clone size; where given, it reads once, few, many or a size class.

TRBJ1-1,NA,NA,TRBV2,CANNPGRSTEAFF,TGTGCCAACAACCCCGGGAGATCCACTGAAGCTTTCTTT
TRBJ2-5,TRBD1,NA,TRBV9,CASSVRQGQETQYF,TGTGCCAGCAGCGTCCGACAGGGACAAGAGACCCAGTACTTC
TRBJ2-7,NA,NA,TRBV11-2,CASSPLASYEQYF,TGTGCCAGCAGCCCTCTAGCTTCCTACGAGCAGTACTTC
TRBJ1-3,TRBD1,NA,TRBV3-1/TRBV3-2,CASSSTGADGNTIYF,TGTGCCAGCAGCTCGACAGGGGCGGATGGAAACACCATATATTTT
TRBJ2-1,NA,NA,TRBV3-1/TRBV3-2,CASSRGGGSNEQFF,TGTGCCAGCAGCCGGGGGGGCGGGTCGAATGAGCAGTTCTTC
TRBJ2-7,NA,once,TRBV19,CATKQGGGGYEQYF,TGTGCCACCAAGCAAGGGGGGGGCGGTTACGAGCAGTACTTC
TRBJ1-1,TRBD1,NA,TRBV6-5,CAVPGQGANTEAFF,TGTGCCGTACCGGGACAGGGGGCGAACACTGAAGCTTTCTTT
TRBJ2-1,NA,NA,TRBV7-9,CASSLDQYNEQFF,TGTGCCAGCAGCTTAGATCAATACAATGAGCAGTTCTTC
TRBJ2-3,NA,NA,TRBV15,CATSRETTRTRDTQYF,TGTGCCACCAGCAGAGAAACCACTAGGACGCGGGATACGCAGTATTTT
TRBJ1-1,NA,NA,TRBV25-1,CASRSRTANTEAFF,TGTGCCAGCAGGTCCCGGACAGCCAACACTGAAGCTTTCTTT
TRBJ1-1,TRBD1,NA,TRBV19,CASSPIDRGYPEAFF,TGTGCCAGTAGTCCCATAGACAGGGGGTACCCTGAAGCTTTCTTT
TRBJ2-1,TRBD2,NA,TRBV9,CASSPGTSGFEQFF,TGTGCCAGCAGCCCAGGGACTAGCGGCTTTGAGCAGTTCTTC
TRBJ2-7,NA,NA,TRBV15,CATSRERVSSYEQYF,TGTGCCACCAGCAGAGAGCGGGTGAGCTCCTACGAGCAGTACTTC
TRBJ1-2,NA,few,TRBV7-9,CASSRVAPDGYTF,TGTGCCAGCAGTCGTGTTGCCCCAGATGGCTACACCTTC
TRBJ2-3,TRBD2,once,TRBV9,CASSVGLSGLAATDTQYF,TGTGCCAGCAGCGTAGGCTTATCGGGACTAGCGGCCACAGATACGCAGTATTTT
TRBJ1-1,NA,few,TRBV11-2,CASSLTTGRTEAFF,TGTGCCAGCAGCTTAACAACAGGGCGGACTGAAGCTTTCTTT
TRBJ2-7,TRBD2,NA,TRBV27,CASAGGASYEQYF,TGTGCCAGCGCGGGGGGCGCGTCCTACGAGCAGTACTTC
TRBJ1-5,TRBD1,NA,TRBV7-2,CASSRTGDSNQPQHF,TGTGCCAGCAGCCGGACAGGAGATAGCAATCAGCCCCAGCATTTT
TRBJ2-2,NA,once,TRBV19,CASSIQKNTGELFF,TGTGCCAGTAGTATACAGAAAAACACCGGGGAGCTGTTTTTT
TRBJ2-5,NA,NA,TRBV5-1,CASSLQTRVGETQYF,TGCGCCAGCAGCTTGCAGACTAGGGTTGGGGAGACCCAGTACTTC
TRBJ1-1,TRBD1,NA,TRBV29-1,CSVGQGKTEAFF,TGCAGCGTCGGACAGGGAAAAACTGAAGCTTTCTTT
TRBJ2-5,TRBD2,NA,TRBV27,CASSPKIAGGGQETQYF,TGTGCCAGCAGTCCCAAAATAGCGGGAGGGGGCCAAGAGACCCAGTACTTC
TRBJ2-5,TRBD2,NA,TRBV7-7,CASSLSFAAAGTSGRWGETQYF,TGTGCTAGCAGCTTATCGTTTGCAGCAGCCGGGACTAGCGGGAGATGGGGAGAGACCCAGTACTTC
TRBJ1-1,NA,once,TRBV3-1/TRBV3-2,CASSLLAGGTEAFF,TGTGCCAGCAGTCTCCTGGCGGGAGGCACTGAAGCTTTCTTT